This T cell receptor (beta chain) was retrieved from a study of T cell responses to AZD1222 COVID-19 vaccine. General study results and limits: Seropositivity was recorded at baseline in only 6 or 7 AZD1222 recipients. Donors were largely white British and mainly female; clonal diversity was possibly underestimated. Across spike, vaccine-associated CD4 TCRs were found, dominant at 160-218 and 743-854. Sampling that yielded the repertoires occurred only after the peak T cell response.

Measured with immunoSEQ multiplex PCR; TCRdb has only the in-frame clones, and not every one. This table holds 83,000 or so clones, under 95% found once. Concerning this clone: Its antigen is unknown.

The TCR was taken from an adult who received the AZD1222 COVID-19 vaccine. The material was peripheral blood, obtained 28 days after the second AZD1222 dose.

The CDR3: CSVEVRGRGLSLSGANVLTF. In DNA form, the CDR3 reads TGCAGCGTTGAAGTAAGGGGCAGGGGGCTTTCTCTCTCTGGGGCCAACGTCCTGACTTTC. The rearrangement links TRBV29-1 to TRBJ2-6; TRBD1 matches 8 bases. Looked up from germline, CDR1 is SQVTM and CDR2 is ANQGSEA. CDR3 length: 20 amino acids. V shed 1 base, J shed 0 bases, and the junction held 14 bases outside the gene matches.